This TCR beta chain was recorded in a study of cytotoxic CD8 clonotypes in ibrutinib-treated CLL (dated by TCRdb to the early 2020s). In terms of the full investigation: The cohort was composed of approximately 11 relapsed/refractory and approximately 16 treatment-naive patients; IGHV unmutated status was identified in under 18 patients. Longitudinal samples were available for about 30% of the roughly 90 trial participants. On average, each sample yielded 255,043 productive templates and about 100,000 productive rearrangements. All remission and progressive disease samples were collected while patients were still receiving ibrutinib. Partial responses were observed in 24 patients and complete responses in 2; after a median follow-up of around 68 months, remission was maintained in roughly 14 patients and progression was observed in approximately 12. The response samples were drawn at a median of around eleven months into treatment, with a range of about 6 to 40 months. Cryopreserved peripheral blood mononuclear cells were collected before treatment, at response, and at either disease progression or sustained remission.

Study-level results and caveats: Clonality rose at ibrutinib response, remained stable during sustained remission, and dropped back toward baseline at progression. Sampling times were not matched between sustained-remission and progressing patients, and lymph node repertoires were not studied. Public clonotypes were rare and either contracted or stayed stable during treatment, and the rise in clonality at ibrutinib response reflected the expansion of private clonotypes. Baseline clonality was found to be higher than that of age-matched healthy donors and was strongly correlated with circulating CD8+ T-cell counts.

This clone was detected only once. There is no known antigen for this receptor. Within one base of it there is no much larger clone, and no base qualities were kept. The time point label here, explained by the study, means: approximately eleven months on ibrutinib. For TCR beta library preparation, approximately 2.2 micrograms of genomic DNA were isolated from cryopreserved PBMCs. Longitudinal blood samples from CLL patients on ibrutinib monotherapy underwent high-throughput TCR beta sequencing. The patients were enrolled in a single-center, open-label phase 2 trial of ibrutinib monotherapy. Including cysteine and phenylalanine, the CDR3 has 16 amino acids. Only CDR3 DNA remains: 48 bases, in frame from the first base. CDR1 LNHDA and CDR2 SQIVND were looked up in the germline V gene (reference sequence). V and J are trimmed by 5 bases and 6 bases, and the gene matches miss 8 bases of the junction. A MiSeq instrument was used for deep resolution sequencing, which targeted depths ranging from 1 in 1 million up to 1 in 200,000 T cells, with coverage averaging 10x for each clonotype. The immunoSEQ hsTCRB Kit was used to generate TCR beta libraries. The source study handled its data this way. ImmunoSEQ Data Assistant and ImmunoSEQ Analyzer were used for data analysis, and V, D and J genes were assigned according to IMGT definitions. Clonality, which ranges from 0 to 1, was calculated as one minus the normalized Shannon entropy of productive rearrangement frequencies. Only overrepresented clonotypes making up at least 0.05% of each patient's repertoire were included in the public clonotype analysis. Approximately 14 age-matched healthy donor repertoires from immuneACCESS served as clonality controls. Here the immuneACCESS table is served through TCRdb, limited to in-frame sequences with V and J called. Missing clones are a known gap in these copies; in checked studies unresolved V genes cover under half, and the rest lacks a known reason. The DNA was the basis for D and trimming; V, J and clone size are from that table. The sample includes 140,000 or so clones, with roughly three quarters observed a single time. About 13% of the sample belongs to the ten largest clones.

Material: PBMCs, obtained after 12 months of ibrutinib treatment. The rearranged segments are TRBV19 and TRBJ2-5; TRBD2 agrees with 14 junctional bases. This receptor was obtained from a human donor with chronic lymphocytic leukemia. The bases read TGTGCCAGTAGTGCCCGACTAGCGGGAGGGTTGCAGACCCAGTACTTC. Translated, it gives CASSARLAGGLQTQYF.